This passage covers 8 T cell receptor beta chains from one sample sequenced in a study of T cell repertoires in cytomegalovirus infection. Antigen specificity for these receptors is unknown. Via MiXCR, TCRdb re-called the reads, giving one row per CDR3 protein. The repertoire includes 650,000 to 850,000 distinct CDR3 sequences, almost 30% of them detected once, and roughly 14% sits in the top ten. Specimen: cultured CD8+ T cells from PBMCs, collected from culture after CMV antigen stimulation. These receptors were collected from a human donor in good health (CMV status not recorded). Some clones in this sample may be carry-over from other donors' samples.

This clonotype has more than one count but fewer than ten. The rearrangement links TRBV29-1 to TRBJ1-2, with D possibly matching TRBD1 (6 bases). The CDR3 covers 16 residues. The germline gives CDR1 SQVTM, CDR2 ANQGSEA. Trimming shortened V by 1 base and J by 4 bases, and 19 bases separated the two germline ends. CDR3 amino acids: CSVEGYTGRPVYGYTF. In DNA form, the CDR3 reads TGCAGCGTTGAAGGTTATACAGGGCGGCCGGTCTATGGCTACACCTTC.

This clonotype has ten or more counts. The V gene is TRBV20-1, the J gene TRBJ2-2; TRBD2 might be the D (5 bases). Germline lookup yields CDR1 DFQATT and CDR2 SNEGSKA (reference sequence). V dropped 3 bases and J dropped 7 bases, with 15 bases sitting between them. CDR3 size: 14 residues. CDR3 region: CSASDSPEDGELFF. CDR3 in DNA: TGCAGTGCTAGTGACTCCCCGGAGGACGGGGAGCTGTTTTTT.

The chain combines TRBV7-9 with TRBJ2-1; 7 bases map to TRBD1. Germline V gene data show CDR1 as SEHNR and CDR2 as FQNEAQ (reference sequence). The CDR3 is 15 amino acids. Trimming cost V 6 bases and J 4 bases; bases outside gene matches: 9. CDR3 protein: CASSTGTVHYNEQFF. CDR3 sequence (DNA): TGTGCCAGCAGTACCGGGACAGTTCATTACAATGAGCAGTTCTTC.

This clonotype has a count of ten or more. V gene TRBV7-6 combines with J gene TRBJ2-1; 11 bases are shared with TRBD2. From germline, CDR1 is SGHVS and CDR2 FNYEAQ. This CDR3 region has 16 residues. J lost 4 bases, V lost 2 bases, and 4 bases had no gene match. DNA for the CDR3: TGTGCCAGCAGCTTAATAGCGGGGGGGCAGTACAATGAGCAGTTCTTC. Its protein product is CASSLIAGGQYNEQFF.

This clonotype was seen a handful of times. The CDR3 DNA reads TGTGCCACCACCTGGACAGGGTCTGGGGATGAGCAGTTCTTC. Its translation is CATTWTGSGDEQFF. The chain couples TRBV6-1 to TRBJ2-1; 8 positions match TRBD1. This CDR3 region has 14 residues. The V segment lost 10 bases and the J segment 8 bases; nucleotides outside the gene matches: 13. CDR1 MNHNS and CDR2 SASEGT come from the germline V gene.

This clonotype appeared a single time. The chain recombines TRBV5-6 with TRBJ2-1; D is perhaps TRBD1 (5 bases). V lost 5 bases and J 6 bases, leaving 12 bases between the germline ends. Germline V gene data show CDR1 as SGHDT and CDR2 as YYEEEE. This CDR3 region has 13 residues. CDR3 bases: TGTGCCAGCAGTCCAGGGATAATCAATGAGCAGTTCTTC. It is translated as CASSPGIINEQFF.

This clonotype was detected a few times. The CDR3 DNA sequence: TGTGCCAGCAGCTTAGCGGCGGGCGGGGAGCTGTTTTTT. Translation: CASSLAAGGELFF. This sequence joins TRBV7-6 and TRBJ2-2; weak D call: TRBD2 (5 bases). The germline V gene has CDR1 SGHVS and CDR2 FNYEAQ. This CDR3 contains 13 residues. V lost 0 bases and J 7 bases, leaving 6 bases between the germline ends.

This clonotype was found many times. V is TRBV7-9 and J is TRBJ1-1, with D perhaps TRBD1 (5 bases). The CDR3 loop spans 15 amino acids. CDR1 SEHNR and CDR2 FQNEAQ come from the germline V gene (reference sequence). Trimming removed 9 bases at V and 4 bases at J, with 21 bases between. The CDR3 region has the DNA TGTGCCAGGGAGAACAGGCTCGGAAGGGGCACTGAAGCTTTCTTT. As protein: CARENRLGRGTEAFF.